The 9 T cell receptor beta chains below come from one sample, sequenced in a study of blood T cell repertoires in COVID-19. The data were produced by immunoSEQ multiplex PCR, yet TCRdb's version contains in-frame clones alone and is incomplete. The sample holds just over 250,000 clones, about 90% seen once. The sequenced sample was peripheral blood. The source of these receptors is a woman aged 45 to 65 with acute or convalescent COVID-19.

This chain uses TRBV9 with TRBJ1-6, with a weak D call TRBD1 (5 bases). The CDR3 runs to 15 residues. Germline assignment: CDR1 SGDLS and CDR2 YYNGEE. Trimming took off 3 bases at V and 7 bases at J, with 14 bases between the two ends. CDR3: CASSAGITQNSPLHF. CDR3 DNA sequence: TGTGCCAGCAGCGCAGGGATAACTCAAAATTCACCCCTCCACTTT.

To note about this clone: Other DNA sequences in the same sample also yield this CDR3. The CDR3 nucleotides read TGCGCCAGCAGCTTAGAGACAGGGTCTAATGAAAAACTGTTTTTT. The encoded protein is CASSLETGSNEKLFF. This rearrangement joins TRBV5-1 to TRBJ1-4, with 7 bases that match TRBD1. The junction had 4 bases not matched to a gene; V was cut back by 2 bases and J by 3 bases. The V gene's germline CDR1 is SGHRS and CDR2 YFSETQ. The CDR3 extends over 15 amino acids.

This clone was recorded at least ten times. This sequence joins TRBV19 and TRBJ1-4, with a possible D match to TRBD1 (6 bases). The CDR3 is made up of 16 amino acids. Germline lookup yields CDR1 LNHDA and CDR2 SQIVND (reference sequence). V was cut by 6 bases and J by 7 bases, with 21 bases left in between. The CDR3 bases are TGTGCCAGTAGACTAAACTCGGCTACAGGGACTGAAAAACTGTTTTTT. Translated, it gives CASRLNSATGTEKLFF.

The J gene is TRBJ2-7, the V gene TRBV6-2 or TRBV6-3; D is undetermined. Germline CDR1 is MNHEY and CDR2 is SVGEGT. Between the trimmed V and J ends, which lost 5 bases and 2 bases, there was a span of 4 bases. This CDR3 comprises 11 residues. The CDR3 loop is CASSITYEQYF. The CDR3 DNA is TGTGCCAGCAGTATCACCTACGAGCAGTACTTC.

This clone was seen once. This rearrangement joins TRBV1 to TRBJ2-7; the table names TRBD2, a call not compared with the DNA. TRBV1 is a pseudogene. This CDR3 is built from 15 residues. CDR3 amino acids: CTSSQSGTRCYEQYF. In nucleotides, the CDR3 is TGCACCAGCAGCCAATCAGGGACTAGGTGCTACGAGCAGTACTTC.

This clone showed up many times. This chain links TRBV6-6 with TRBJ2-7; 8 nucleotides match TRBD1. Unmatched junction bases numbered 2, after V lost 4 bases and J lost 3 bases. CDR3 length: 13 residues. From germline, CDR1 is MNHNY and CDR2 SVGAGI (reference sequence). This CDR3 is CASSLTGDYEQYF. The DNA of the CDR3 is TGTGCCAGCAGTTTGACAGGGGACTACGAGCAGTACTTC.

The table lists this clone with a count of one. The CDR3 DNA follows: TGTGCCAGCAGCTCTCAGATGGCGGGGGAAGCTTTCTTT. Protein: CASSSQMAGEAFF. V is TRBV9 and J is TRBJ1-1, with D unclear. In germline, CDR1 is SGDLS, CDR2 YYNGEE. The CDR3 consists of 13 residues. V was trimmed by 4 bases and J by 8 bases, leaving 15 bases between them.

This clone was picked up one time. The chain carries TRBV7-6 and TRBJ2-1; 9 bases are shared with TRBD1. Germline trimming cut 5 bases from V and 3 bases from J; bases unmatched to any gene: 5. CDR3 size: 15 residues. Looked up from germline, CDR1 is SGHVS and CDR2 is FNYEAQ. This chain's CDR3 is CASSLGQGRYNEQFF. Here the CDR3 DNA reads TGTGCCAGCAGCCTCGGACAGGGGCGCTACAATGAGCAGTTCTTC.

V and J are TRBV9 and TRBJ2-1; D is possibly TRBD1 (6 bases). The germline V and J ends were trimmed by 1 base and 2 bases, with 10 bases remaining between them. The CDR3 consists of 15 residues. Germline-derived CDR1 and CDR2 are SGDLS and YYNGEE. DNA for the CDR3: TGTGCCAGCAGCGTAACAGGGCTCACCTACAATGAGCAGTTCTTC. Residues: CASSVTGLTYNEQFF.